A selection of T cell receptor beta chains follows, all from one sample in a study of cytomegalovirus exposure and HLA in healthy donors. Assay: immunoSEQ multiplex PCR; the TCRdb copy retains only in-frame clones and omits some. The sample yields about 190,000 clones, approximately 77% seen once. The source material was PBMCs. These receptors all stem from a man between 35 and 55 years old in good health and CMV-seropositive. Both conserved end residues are part of each CDR3. D genes are given only for firm matches. For some rows the clone size is stated as once, few or many, or as a class when expanded; others skip it.

TRBJ2-3	TRBV5-4	NA	NA	CASSLALTSGKDTQYF	TGTGCCAGCAGCTTGGCCCTGACTAGTGGAAAAGATACGCAGTATTTT
TRBJ2-2	TRBV28	NA	TRBD2	CASSSGGLAGAPNTGELFF	TGTGCCAGCAGTTCAGGAGGACTAGCGGGAGCACCGAACACCGGGGAGCTGTTTTTT
TRBJ2-1	TRBV7-9	NA	TRBD2	CASSSRRLAGGSEQFF	TGTGCCAGCAGCTCCCGTCGACTAGCGGGAGGGAGTGAGCAGTTCTTC
TRBJ2-1	TRBV11-2	NA	TRBD2	CASSPRLAVNEQFF	TGTGCCAGCAGCCCTCGACTAGCTGTGAATGAGCAGTTCTTC
TRBJ2-1	TRBV4-1	NA	TRBD1	CASSQDSLLTGYNEQFF	TGCGCCAGCAGCCAAGATTCGTTATTGACAGGGTACAATGAGCAGTTCTTC
TRBJ2-7	TRBV11-2	NA	TRBD1	CASSLGTGLREQYF	TGTGCCAGCAGCTTAGGGACAGGGTTACGGGAGCAGTACTTC
TRBJ2-5	TRBV6-1	NA	TRBD2	CASSGVWTSGQETQYF	TGTGCCAGCAGTGGGGTGTGGACTAGCGGGCAAGAGACCCAGTACTTC
TRBJ2-3	TRBV5-1	NA	NA	CASSPNPGDTQYF	TGCGCCAGCAGCCCAAACCCCGGAGATACGCAGTATTTT
TRBJ2-3	TRBV5-1	NA	NA	CASSRAGYNTQYF	TGCGCCAGCAGCCGGGCGGGGTACAATACGCAGTATTTT
TRBJ2-2	TRBV6-1	NA	TRBD2	CASSERGPNTGELFF	TGTGCCAGCTCAGAGCGGGGGCCGAACACCGGGGAGCTGTTTTTT
TRBJ1-1	TRBV6-5	NA	TRBD1	CASSEMGQPEAFF	TGTGCCAGCAGTGAAATGGGACAGCCTGAAGCTTTCTTT
TRBJ2-5	TRBV5-1	NA	TRBD1	CASSLAGQGPQETQYF	TGCGCCAGCAGCTTGGCCGGACAGGGGCCTCAAGAGACCCAGTACTTC
TRBJ1-5	TRBV25-1	NA	TRBD1	CASSEHGQGGNQPQHF	TGTGCCAGCAGTGAACACGGACAGGGCGGCAATCAGCCCCAGCATTTT
TRBJ2-7	TRBV5-4	NA	NA	CASSPIEKRGSISSYEQYF	TGTGCCAGCAGCCCGATAGAAAAGCGAGGGAGTATAAGCTCCTACGAGCAGTACTTC
TRBJ2-7	TRBV5-8	NA	TRBD1	CASSLAFDSAGGSYEQYF	TGTGCCAGCAGCTTGGCGTTCGACAGTGCAGGGGGCAGTTACGAGCAGTACTTC
TRBJ2-7	TRBV27	NA	NA	CASSLRVSYEQYF	TGTGCCAGCAGTTTGCGTGTCTCCTACGAGCAGTACTTC
TRBJ2-1	TRBV9	NA	TRBD1	CASSVWGQGEYEQFF	TGTGCCAGCAGCGTATGGGGACAGGGGGAATATGAGCAGTTCTTC
TRBJ2-5	TRBV5-1	NA	NA	CASSLEAGRRQETQYF	TGCGCCAGCAGCTTGGAGGCGGGCCGTAGACAAGAGACCCAGTACTTC
TRBJ1-1	TRBV7-6	NA	NA	CASSLGVGDYTEAFF	TGTGCCAGCAGCTTAGGCGTGGGGGACTACACTGAAGCTTTCTTT
TRBJ2-4	TRBV2	NA	NA	CASRLVEVAKNIQYF	TGTGCCAGCCGACTGGTGGAGGTAGCCAAAAACATTCAGTACTTC
TRBJ2-7	TRBV5-1	NA	NA	CASSPGNRNEQYF	TGCGCCAGCAGCCCAGGGAACAGGAACGAGCAGTACTTC
TRBJ2-3	TRBV7-9	NA	TRBD1	CASSLIDRADTQYF	TGTGCCAGCAGCTTAATCGACAGGGCAGATACGCAGTATTTT
TRBJ2-6	TRBV7-9	few	NA	CASSLVRDSGANVLTF	TGTGCCAGCAGCTTAGTCAGGGACTCTGGGGCCAACGTCCTGACTTTC
TRBJ2-3	TRBV5-4	few	NA	CASSLAGSTDTQYF	TGTGCCAGCAGCTTGGCGGGAAGCACAGATACGCAGTATTTT
TRBJ2-7	TRBV4-2	NA	TRBD2	CASSSRDVAGGPYEQYF	TGTGCCAGCAGCTCTCGCGACGTGGCGGGGGGACCCTACGAGCAGTACTTC
TRBJ2-7	TRBV9	NA	TRBD2	CASSPSGADTYEQYF	TGTGCCAGCAGCCCAAGCGGGGCGGATACCTACGAGCAGTACTTC
TRBJ2-7	TRBV6-6	NA	NA	CASSYKGVGSYEQYF	TGTGCCAGCAGTTACAAAGGGGTCGGGTCCTACGAGCAGTACTTC
TRBJ2-2	TRBV13	NA	NA	CASSFPGILDTGELFF	TGTGCCAGCAGCTTCCCCGGGATACTGGACACCGGGGAGCTGTTTTTT
TRBJ1-4	TRBV29-1	NA	NA	CSVGGGTEGEKLFF	TGCAGCGTTGGCGGGGGGACTGAGGGCGAAAAACTGTTTTTT
TRBJ2-1	TRBV7-9	once	TRBD1	CASSLIPQGADNEQFF	TGTGCCAGCAGCTTAATTCCTCAGGGGGCAGATAATGAGCAGTTCTTC
TRBJ2-7	TRBV5-1	NA	NA	CASSLAGSTYEQYF	TGCGCCAGCAGCTTGGCGGGGTCAACCTACGAGCAGTACTTC
TRBJ2-1	TRBV9	NA	TRBD2	CASSGGTSGVGNEQFF	TGTGCCAGCAGCGGCGGGACTAGCGGGGTGGGAAATGAGCAGTTCTTC
TRBJ2-7	TRBV6-1	once	NA	CASSEARLFDATASYEQYF	TGTGCCAGCAGTGAAGCGCGGTTGTTTGACGCGACAGCCTCCTACGAGCAGTACTTC
TRBJ2-2	TRBV9	NA	TRBD2	CASSVGSGIITGELFF	TGTGCCAGCAGCGTAGGAAGCGGGATAATCACCGGGGAGCTGTTTTTT
TRBJ2-3	TRBV5-6	NA	NA	CASSRSRGASTDTQYF	TGTGCCAGCAGCAGATCGCGCGGGGCTAGCACAGATACGCAGTATTTT
TRBJ1-2	TRBV18	NA	NA	CASSLGGGGYTF	TGTGCCAGCTCACTTGGTGGGGGCGGCTACACCTTC
TRBJ2-5	TRBV13	NA	NA	CASSLVGEQETQYF	TGTGCCAGCAGCTTAGTCGGGGAGCAAGAGACCCAGTACTTC
TRBJ2-1	TRBV5-1	NA	TRBD2	CASRASGSDEQFF	TGCGCCAGCAGGGCTAGCGGGAGCGATGAGCAGTTCTTC
TRBJ2-1	TRBV19	once	TRBD2	CASSSGTSGHVEQFF	TGTGCCAGTAGTTCCGGGACTAGCGGCCATGTGGAGCAGTTCTTC
TRBJ2-2	TRBV7-3	NA	TRBD2	CASSRSGGALGGELFF	TGTGCCAGCAGCCGCAGCGGGGGGGCCTTAGGCGGGGAGCTGTTTTTT
TRBJ2-2	TRBV7-9	NA	TRBD1	CASSLDRRRTGELFF	TGTGCCAGCAGCTTGGACAGGCGACGCACCGGGGAGCTGTTTTTT
TRBJ1-2	TRBV5-1	NA	TRBD1	CASSRGTGEDYGYTF	TGCGCCAGCAGCCGAGGGACAGGGGAAGACTATGGCTACACCTTC
TRBJ2-4	TRBV15	NA	TRBD2	CATSPLGGASKNIQYF	TGTGCCACCAGCCCACTCGGGGGGGCTAGCAAAAACATTCAGTACTTC
TRBJ2-5	TRBV4-1	NA	TRBD2	CASSQVGAGAQETQYF	TGCGCCAGCAGCCAAGTCGGAGCGGGAGCCCAAGAGACCCAGTACTTC
TRBJ2-7	TRBV7-9	NA	TRBD1	CASSILSGTGGYEQYF	TGTGCCAGCAGCATCCTGTCCGGGACAGGGGGCTACGAGCAGTACTTC
TRBJ1-6	TRBV28	NA	TRBD1	CASVPGQVYNSPLHF	TGTGCCAGCGTTCCGGGACAGGTTTATAATTCACCCCTCCACTTT
TRBJ2-1	TRBV13	NA	TRBD1	CASSSDRGIVNEQFF	TGTGCCAGCAGCTCGGACAGGGGGATCGTCAATGAGCAGTTCTTC